These T cell receptor beta chains were read from a single sample in a study of T-cell reconstitution after alpha-beta-depleted transplantation in children. Using its own MiXCR run on the PCR reads, TCRdb lists one record per CDR3 protein. The sample includes approximately 500,000 distinct CDR3 sequences, roughly 10% of them seen just once. Sequencing used PBMCs, obtained before TCRalphabeta/CD19-depleted stem cell transplant. The receptors derive from a child younger than 10 with inherited bone marrow failure, due to receive a stem cell transplant. Both conserved end residues are part of each CDR3. Each record gives: D gene, J gene, clone size, V gene, CDR3 protein, CDR3 DNA. A D gene is named only where the DNA matches it firmly. Size tells how often a clone was seen (once, few, many) or the class of an expanded clone, and some rows leave it out.

TRBD2 TRBJ2-1 many TRBV12-3/TRBV12-4 CASSPLAGLTYNEQFF TGTGCCAGCAGCCCTCTAGCGGGCCTTACCTACAATGAGCAGTTCTTC
TRBD1 TRBJ1-2 - TRBV27 CASSLAGGLDGYTF TGTGCCAGCAGTTTGGCAGGGGGCTTGGATGGCTACACCTTC
TRBD2 TRBJ2-3 - TRBV12-3/TRBV12-4 CASSPRTSGAGADTQYF TGTGCCAGCAGTCCACGGACTAGCGGGGCGGGAGCAGATACGCAGTATTTT
- TRBJ2-7 many TRBV20-1 CSARDRASYEQYF TGCAGTGCTAGAGATCGGGCTAGCTACGAGCAGTACTTC
- TRBJ2-7 - TRBV4-3 CASSQDWGAIYEQYF TGCGCCAGCAGCCAAGATTGGGGTGCGATCTACGAGCAGTACTTC
- TRBJ2-4 many TRBV27 CASSSDSAREDIQYF TGTGCCAGCAGTTCGGACAGTGCCAGGGAGGACATTCAGTACTTC
- TRBJ1-6 many TRBV5-5 CASSLKNSPLHF TGTGCCAGCAGCTTGAAGAATTCACCCCTCCACTTT
- TRBJ2-1 many TRBV12-3/TRBV12-4 CASSPEGISSYNEQFF TGTGCCAGCAGTCCCGAGGGGATAAGCTCCTACAATGAGCAGTTCTTC
TRBD1 TRBJ2-5 many TRBV7-2 CASSPRTGLTMQETQYF TGTGCCAGCAGCCCCAGGACAGGCCTGACGATGCAAGAGACCCAGTACTTC
- TRBJ2-1 few TRBV20-1 CSARVAGQYEQFF TGCAGTGCTAGAGTGGCTGGGCAGTATGAGCAGTTCTTC
TRBD1 TRBJ2-4 many TRBV5-1 CASSLETGGNIQYF TGCGCCAGCAGCTTGGAGACAGGGGGAAACATTCAGTACTTC
TRBD2 TRBJ2-2 few TRBV4-2 CASSQEREGPGELFF TGTGCCAGCAGCCAAGAGCGGGAGGGCCCCGGGGAGCTGTTTTTT
- TRBJ2-1 many TRBV4-3 CASSQGSGNAYNEQFF TGCGCCAGCAGCCAAGGGTCAGGAAACGCTTACAATGAGCAGTTCTTC
- TRBJ2-1 many TRBV7-2 CASSSRAYNEQFF TGTGCCAGCAGCTCCCGGGCCTACAATGAGCAGTTCTTC
- TRBJ2-7 many TRBV4-3 CASSQGYGSYEQYF TGCGCCAGCAGCCAGGGGTATGGCTCCTACGAGCAGTACTTC
- TRBJ2-6 few TRBV28 CASSFRTGANVLTF TGTGCCAGCAGTTTCCGGACAGGGGCCAACGTCCTGACTTTC
- TRBJ1-5 - TRBV12-3/TRBV12-4 CASGLAGLNSNQPQHF TGTGCCAGCGGTTTAGCCGGATTGAATAGCAATCAGCCCCAGCATTTT
TRBD2 TRBJ2-3 many TRBV20-1 CSGLAGEDTQYF TGCAGTGGACTAGCGGGAGAGGATACGCAGTATTTT
- TRBJ1-1 many TRBV5-1 CASSLLGTANTEAFF TGCGCCAGCAGCTTGTTGGGGACGGCGAACACTGAAGCTTTCTTT
TRBD2 TRBJ2-3 many TRBV29-1 CSVPIAGGFDTQYF TGCAGCGTCCCTATAGCGGGAGGTTTCGATACGCAGTATTTT